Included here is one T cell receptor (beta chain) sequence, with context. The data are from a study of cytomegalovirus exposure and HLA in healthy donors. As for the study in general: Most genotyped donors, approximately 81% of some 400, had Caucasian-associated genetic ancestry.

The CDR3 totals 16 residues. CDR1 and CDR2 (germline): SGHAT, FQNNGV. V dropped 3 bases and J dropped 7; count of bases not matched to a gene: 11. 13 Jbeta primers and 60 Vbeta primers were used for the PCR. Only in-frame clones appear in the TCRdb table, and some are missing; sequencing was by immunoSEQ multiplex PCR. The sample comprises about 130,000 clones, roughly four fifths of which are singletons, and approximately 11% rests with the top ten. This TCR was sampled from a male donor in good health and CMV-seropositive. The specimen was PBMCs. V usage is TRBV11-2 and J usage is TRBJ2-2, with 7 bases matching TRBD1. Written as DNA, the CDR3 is TGTGCCAGCAGCTTCTTGGTTCCACGACAGGGCGGGGAGCTGTTTTTT. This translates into CASSFLVPRQGGELFF.